A single sample is the source of the 10 T cell receptor beta chains below, sequenced in a study of a mutant IDH1 vaccine in newly diagnosed glioma. Here immunoSEQ multiplex PCR was the method, and the copy in TCRdb shows in-frame clones only, minus some. Of just under 95,000 clones listed, 83% were seen once; the top ten hold 7% to 8%. Stated time point: baseline, week 1 (first vaccination visit). The treatment is: pre-vaccination baseline after standard-of-care therapy. The input for sequencing was PBMCs, taken from a glioma patient treated with radiotherapy, temozolomide or both. Source of these receptors: a woman aged 45 to 65 with glioma.

This clone came up once. The chain recombines TRBV6-5 with TRBJ1-3; maybe TRBD1 (6 bases). The CDR3 runs 15 residues. Germline loops: CDR1 MNHEY, CDR2 SVGAGI. The V gene lost 4 bases and the J gene lost 0 bases, with 10 bases spanning the gap. The CDR3 region is CASSSGQHSGNTIYF. In nucleotides, the CDR3 is TGTGCCAGCAGTTCCGGACAGCACTCTGGAAACACCATATATTTT.

V and J are TRBV7-8 and TRBJ1-1; D remains unclear. CDR1 and CDR2 from the germline V gene are SGHVS and FQNEAQ. V was cut by 2 bases and J by 2 bases, with 9 bases left in between. The length of the CDR3 is 14 residues. In nucleotides, the CDR3 is TGTGCCAGCAGCTTAACGTCAGCCAACACTGAAGCTTTCTTT. Amino acid sequence: CASSLTSANTEAFF.

The gene calls are TRBV19 and TRBJ1-5, with 7 positions matching TRBD1. Germline-derived CDR1 and CDR2 are LNHDA and SQIVND (reference sequence). The CDR3 length is 14 residues. J was trimmed by 7 bases and V by 10 bases; bases with no gene match: 13. CDR3 sequence (DNA): TGTGCCACTGGGCTACAGGGGTGGGACCAGCCCCAGCATTTT. The encoded protein is CATGLQGWDQPQHF.

V usage is TRBV6-6 and J usage is TRBJ1-2, with TRBD1 as a possible D gene (6 bases). The CDR3 is 16 residues long. Trimming took 2 bases from V and 4 from J, leaving 17 bases between them. Germline V CDR1 and CDR2: MNHNY, SVGAGI (reference sequence). CDR3 protein: CASSYGGRTVGYGYTF. CDR3 DNA sequence: TGTGCCAGCAGTTACGGGGGCCGGACCGTCGGCTATGGCTACACCTTC.

The chain carries TRBV6-5 and TRBJ2-3; the D is unclear. V was trimmed by 5 bases and J by 0 bases, leaving 12 bases between them. Germline V gives CDR1 MNHEY, CDR2 SVGAGI. The CDR3 is 15 amino acids. The DNA of the CDR3 is TGTGCCAGCAGTCGTACCTACACTAGCACAGATACGCAGTATTTT. The encoded protein is CASSRTYTSTDTQYF.

The V gene is TRBV7-2, the J gene TRBJ2-5; a possible D gene is TRBD1 (5 bases). The germline V gene encodes CDR1 SGHTA and CDR2 FQGNSA. The CDR3 runs to 15 residues. V was clipped by 4 bases and J by 1 base, with 13 bases between them. Written as DNA, the CDR3 is TGTGCCAGCAGCTCCCTCGGGCAGGGCCAAGAGACCCAGTACTTC. Amino acids: CASSSLGQGQETQYF.

The chain employs TRBV25-1 and TRBJ1-5; D remains unclear. Germline V gene sequence: CDR1 MGHDK, CDR2 SYGVNS. This CDR3 region has 13 residues. Trimming removed 2 bases at V and 6 bases at J, with 8 bases between. As DNA, the CDR3 is TGTGCCAGCAGTGAAGGGGAAGGTCAGCCCCAGCATTTT. Its translation: CASSEGEGQPQHF.

The rearrangement links TRBV7-2 to TRBJ2-7; 13 bases match TRBD2. From germline, CDR1 is SGHTA and CDR2 FQGNSA. The J segment lost 0 bases and the V segment lost 6 bases, leaving 2 bases of the junction unmatched. The CDR3 is made up of 15 amino acids. The CDR3 DNA follows: TGTGCCAGCAGTTGGACTAGCGGGAGCTCCTACGAGCAGTACTTC. Protein product: CASSWTSGSSYEQYF.

This chain joins TRBV19 and TRBJ2-1, with 8 bases lining up with TRBD2. Germline loops: CDR1 LNHDA, CDR2 SQIVND (reference sequence). This CDR3 comprises 16 residues. Trimming cost V 5 bases and J 4 bases; bases outside gene matches: 10. CDR3 bases: TGTGCCAGTAGTCCTTCAAGCGGGGGCTCTTACAATGAGCAGTTCTTC. Translating gives CASSPSSGGSYNEQFF.

The V call is TRBV6-6, the J call TRBJ1-5; no firm D call. The CDR3 is 14 residues long. V was clipped by 6 bases and J by 3 bases, with 12 bases between them. Germline lookup yields CDR1 MNHNY and CDR2 SVGAGI (reference sequence). CDR3 nucleotide sequence: TGTGCCAGCAGCCCCTCGGGCTACAATCAGCCCCAGCATTTT. As protein: CASSPSGYNQPQHF.